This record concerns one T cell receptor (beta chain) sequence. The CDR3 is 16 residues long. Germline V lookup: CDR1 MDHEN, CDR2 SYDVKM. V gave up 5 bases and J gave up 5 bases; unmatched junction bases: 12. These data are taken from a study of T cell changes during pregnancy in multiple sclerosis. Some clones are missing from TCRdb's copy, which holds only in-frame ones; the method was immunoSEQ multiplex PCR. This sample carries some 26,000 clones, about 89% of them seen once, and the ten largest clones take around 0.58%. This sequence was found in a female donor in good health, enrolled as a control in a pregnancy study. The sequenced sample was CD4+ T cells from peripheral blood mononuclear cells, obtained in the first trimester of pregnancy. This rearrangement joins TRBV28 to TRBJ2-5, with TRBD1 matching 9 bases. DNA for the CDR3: TGTGCCAGCAGTACTGGGACAGGGCAAGGTTCGGAGACCCAGTACTTC. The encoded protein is CASSTGTGQGSETQYF.